The rows below give T cell receptor beta chains drawn from one sample of a study of vaccination and CD4 T cells after COVID-19. TCRdb re-called the PCR reads through MiXCR, storing one row per CDR3 protein. The sample lists roughly 15,000 distinct CDR3 sequences, roughly 62% seen once, with around 5.5% in the top ten. Their antigen targets remain unknown. The sequencing used CD4+ T cells from blood, cultured in vitro, collected after SARS-CoV-2 vaccination. The receptors here all came from a human donor who had recovered from COVID-19. The CDR3 runs from the conserved cysteine through the conserved F or W. A row's size may be missing; if present it is once, few, many or a size class.

abundance: few; v_gene: TRBV20-1; CDR3aa: CSASVGRDSPLHF
abundance: .; v_gene: TRBV12-3/TRBV12-4; CDR3aa: CASSFESAGGYSQPQHF
abundance: medium-sized; v_gene: TRBV20-1; CDR3aa: CSARDPRAPYGYTF
abundance: .; v_gene: TRBV7-2; CDR3aa: CASSLDRPESGNTIYF
abundance: .; v_gene: TRBV7-9; CDR3aa: CASSFTSGSLTDTQYF
abundance: .; v_gene: TRBV4-2; CDR3aa: CASSQERVSGNTIYF
abundance: .; v_gene: TRBV5-4; CDR3aa: CASSSPLGMNTEAFF
abundance: .; v_gene: TRBV27; CDR3aa: CASSSDRSPNNEQFF
abundance: once; v_gene: TRBV7-6; CDR3aa: CASRRTGEGTGELFF
abundance: few; v_gene: TRBV7-9; CDR3aa: CASSLTGYEGYTF
abundance: few; v_gene: TRBV19; CDR3aa: CASSIWGDRVGNEQFF
abundance: .; v_gene: TRBV6-1; CDR3aa: CASRGLADTQYF
abundance: .; v_gene: TRBV29-1; CDR3aa: CSVSPGRGPNTEAFF
abundance: .; v_gene: TRBV12-3/TRBV12-4; CDR3aa: CASSLGGAHEQFF
abundance: few; v_gene: TRBV20-1; CDR3aa: CSARVVVGGEQYF
abundance: .; v_gene: TRBV6-5; CDR3aa: CASSYAGAMDTQYF
abundance: .; v_gene: TRBV6-2/TRBV6-3; CDR3aa: CASRRWDRGVTDTEAFF
abundance: .; v_gene: TRBV6-1; CDR3aa: CASSERGRRNTEAFF
abundance: .; v_gene: TRBV20-1; CDR3aa: CSARPGANVLTF
abundance: .; v_gene: TRBV4-3; CDR3aa: CASSQVYGTSNAKPDTQYF
abundance: .; v_gene: TRBV7-2; CDR3aa: CASSTRRTNSPLHF
abundance: few; v_gene: TRBV20-1; CDR3aa: CSAFRGPGTEAFF